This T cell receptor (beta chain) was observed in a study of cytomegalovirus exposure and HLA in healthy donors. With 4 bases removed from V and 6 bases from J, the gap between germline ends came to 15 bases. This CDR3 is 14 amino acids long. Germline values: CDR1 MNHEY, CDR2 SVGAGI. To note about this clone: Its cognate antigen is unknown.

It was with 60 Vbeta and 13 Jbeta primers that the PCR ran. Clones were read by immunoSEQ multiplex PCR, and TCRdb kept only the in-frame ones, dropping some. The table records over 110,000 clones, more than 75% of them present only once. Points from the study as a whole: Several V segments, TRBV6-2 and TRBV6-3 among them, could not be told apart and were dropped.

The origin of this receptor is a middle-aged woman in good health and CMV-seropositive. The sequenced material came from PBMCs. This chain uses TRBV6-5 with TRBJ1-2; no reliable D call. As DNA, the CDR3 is TGTGCCAGCAGTTCTCCCGTTAGCCACGATGGCTACACCTTC. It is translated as CASSSPVSHDGYTF.